Reported below is one TCR beta chain. Antigen: not known. The CDR3 is made up of 14 amino acids. The V gene's germline CDR1 is SGHVS and CDR2 FNYEAQ. The V and J ends lost 4 bases and 1 base respectively, with 10 bases between them. 13 Jbeta primers and 60 Vbeta primers were used for the PCR. Sequenced by immunoSEQ multiplex PCR; TCRdb stores in-frame clones only, minus some. The data hold about 180,000 clones, with about 85% observed a single time. The sample is drawn from a study of cytomegalovirus exposure and HLA in healthy donors. General study points: There were reportedly fewer N-insertions in an Asian-associated ancestry cluster than the approximately 630-donor mean, in a later analysis. Judged likely to be a sequencing artifact was a cluster of highly shared sequence variants. Cytomegalovirus-associated TCR beta chains were listed, numbering more than 150. Across donors, most TCRs were seen rarely, yet some public ones were widespread.

The sequencing input was PBMCs. The chain is built from TRBV7-6 and TRBJ1-1; TRBD1 is a possible D gene (5 bases). The receptor comes from a girl aged 10 to 17 in good health and CMV-seropositive. CDR3 amino acids: CASSWGVGNTEAFF. The CDR3 coding sequence is TGTGCCAGCAGCTGGGGGGTAGGGAACACTGAAGCTTTCTTT.